This paragraph reports one TCR beta chain. This record belongs to a study of T cells in Graves' hyperthyroidism and ophthalmopathy. When ophthalmopathy did not progress within 18 months, Graves' hyperthyroidism was considered stable. The patients, who ranged from 18 to 65 in age, presented with newly diagnosed hyperthyroidism lasting under 2 months. Together with thyroid ultrasound, orbital computed tomography, serum thyroxine and TRAb, clinical symptoms were used for diagnoses. Amplified TCR beta CDR3 regions came from RNA transcripts. The HTBI primer set served for first-round RT-PCR of the TCR CDR3. TCRdb used MiXCR to reprocess the multiplex PCR reads, holding one entry per CDR3 protein. The data contain around 620,000 distinct CDR3 sequences, 15% to 20% of them singletons. Germline CDR1 and CDR2: SQVTM and ANQGSEA. The ends lost 4 bases at V and 6 bases at J; junction bases unmatched: 10. The CDR3 is 14 amino acids.

This receptor was identified in a woman in her 30s with Graves' hyperthyroidism. The sample taken for sequencing was blood. This sequence joins TRBV29-1 and TRBJ2-7; TRBD2 matches at 9 bases. DNA for the CDR3: TGCAGCGTTGGGGAGGCGGGAGGGCCTCTCGAGCAGTACTTC. As protein: CSVGEAGGPLEQYF.